This TCR beta chain was recorded in a study of cytomegalovirus exposure and HLA in healthy donors. Though probably carrying unrecorded immune exposures, donors were nominally healthy at sampling. This clone was observed a single time. Its cognate antigen is unknown. Primers: 60 Vbeta forward and 13 Jbeta reverse. The data were produced by immunoSEQ multiplex PCR, yet TCRdb's version contains in-frame clones alone and is incomplete. The table has approximately 100,000 clones, 76% seen once. CDR3 length: 14 residues. The germline gives CDR1 SEHNR, CDR2 FQNEAQ (reference sequence). V was trimmed by 1 base and J by 1 base, leaving 7 bases between them. The study's findings and limits: Fewer N-insertions (relative to the approximately 670-donor mean) were reportedly seen in an Asian-associated ancestry cluster in a later analysis. Researchers reported in a later analysis that a missense DCLRE1C variant was tied to TCR beta V- and J-gene trimming. Through in vitro validation, three CMV-associated chains were shown to be specific for CMV antigens.

The sequenced sample was PBMCs. The receptor's source is a woman in her forties or fifties in good health and CMV-seropositive. The V call is TRBV7-9, the J call TRBJ1-1, with no clear D. CDR3 loop: CASSLVGRNTEAFF. The CDR3 coding sequence is TGTGCCAGCAGCTTAGTGGGCAGGAACACTGAAGCTTTCTTT. The full variable domain, in which reference TRBV7-9 and TRBJ1-1 provide the parts outside the CDR3, is DTGVSQNPRHKITKRGQNVTFRCDPISEHNRLYWYRQTLGQGPEFLTYFQNEAQLEKSRLLSDRFSAERPKGSFSTLEIQRTEQGDSAMYLCASSLVGRNTEAFFGQGTRLTVV.